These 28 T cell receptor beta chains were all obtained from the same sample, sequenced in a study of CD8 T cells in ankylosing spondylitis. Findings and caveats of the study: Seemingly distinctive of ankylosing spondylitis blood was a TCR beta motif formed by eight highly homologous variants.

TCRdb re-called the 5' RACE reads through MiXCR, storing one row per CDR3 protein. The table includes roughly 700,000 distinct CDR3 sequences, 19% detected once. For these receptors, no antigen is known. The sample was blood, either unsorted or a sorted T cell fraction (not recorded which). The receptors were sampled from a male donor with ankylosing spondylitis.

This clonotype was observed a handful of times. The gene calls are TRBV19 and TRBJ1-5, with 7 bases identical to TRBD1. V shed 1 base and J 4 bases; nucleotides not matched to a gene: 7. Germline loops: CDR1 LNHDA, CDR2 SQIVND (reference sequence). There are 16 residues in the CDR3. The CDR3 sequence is CASSIAGGMANQPQHF. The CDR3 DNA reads TGTGCCAGTAGTATAGCAGGGGGGATGGCAAATCAGCCCCAGCATTTT.

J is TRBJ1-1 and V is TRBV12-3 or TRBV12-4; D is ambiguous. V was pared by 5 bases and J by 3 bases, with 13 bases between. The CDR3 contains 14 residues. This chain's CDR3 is CASSGGGPDTEAFF. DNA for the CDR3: TGTGCCAGCAGTGGAGGAGGTCCGGACACTGAAGCTTTCTTT.

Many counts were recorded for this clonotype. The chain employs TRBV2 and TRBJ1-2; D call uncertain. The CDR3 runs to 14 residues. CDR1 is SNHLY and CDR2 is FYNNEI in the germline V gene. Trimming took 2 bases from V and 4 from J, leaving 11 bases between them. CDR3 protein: CASSEIPTVYGYTF. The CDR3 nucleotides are TGTGCCAGCAGTGAAATACCCACCGTCTATGGCTACACCTTC.

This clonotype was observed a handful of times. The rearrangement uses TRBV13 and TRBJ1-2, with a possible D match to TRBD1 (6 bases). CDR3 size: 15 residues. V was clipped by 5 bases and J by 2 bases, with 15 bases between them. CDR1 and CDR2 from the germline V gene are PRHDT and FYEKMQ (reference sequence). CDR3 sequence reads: CASSEGGRANYGYTF. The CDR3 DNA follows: TGTGCCAGCAGCGAGGGGGGCAGAGCAAACTATGGCTACACCTTC.

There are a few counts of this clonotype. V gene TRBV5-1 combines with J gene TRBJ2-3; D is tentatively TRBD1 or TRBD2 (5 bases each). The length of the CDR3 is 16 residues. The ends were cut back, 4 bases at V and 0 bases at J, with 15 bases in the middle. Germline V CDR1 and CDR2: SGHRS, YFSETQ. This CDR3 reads CASSRFEGSSTDTQYF. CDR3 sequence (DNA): TGCGCCAGCAGCCGCTTTGAGGGGAGTAGCACAGATACGCAGTATTTT.

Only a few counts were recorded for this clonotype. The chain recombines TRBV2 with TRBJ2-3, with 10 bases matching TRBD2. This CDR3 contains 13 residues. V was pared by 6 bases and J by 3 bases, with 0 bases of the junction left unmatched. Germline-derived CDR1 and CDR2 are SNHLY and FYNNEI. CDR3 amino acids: CASRGLATDTQYF. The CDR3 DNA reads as TGTGCCAGCAGGGGACTAGCGACAGATACGCAGTATTTT.

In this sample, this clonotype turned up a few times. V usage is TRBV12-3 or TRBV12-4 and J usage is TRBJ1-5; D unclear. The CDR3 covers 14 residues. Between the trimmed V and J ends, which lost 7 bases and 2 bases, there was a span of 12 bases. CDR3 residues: CASNLSGGNQPQHF. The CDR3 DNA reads TGTGCCAGCAACCTTTCGGGCGGCAATCAGCCCCAGCATTTT.

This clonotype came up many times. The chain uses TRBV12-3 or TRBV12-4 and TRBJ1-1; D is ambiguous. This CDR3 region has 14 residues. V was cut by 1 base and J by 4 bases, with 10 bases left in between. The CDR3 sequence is CASSLGGKGTEAFF. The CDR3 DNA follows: TGTGCCAGCAGTTTAGGCGGCAAGGGCACTGAAGCTTTCTTT.

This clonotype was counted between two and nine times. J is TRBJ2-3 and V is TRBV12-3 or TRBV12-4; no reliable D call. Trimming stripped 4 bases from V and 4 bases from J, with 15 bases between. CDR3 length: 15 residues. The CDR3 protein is CASSSSDQPPDTQYF. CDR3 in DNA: TGTGCCAGCAGTTCCTCGGACCAGCCCCCAGATACGCAGTATTTT.

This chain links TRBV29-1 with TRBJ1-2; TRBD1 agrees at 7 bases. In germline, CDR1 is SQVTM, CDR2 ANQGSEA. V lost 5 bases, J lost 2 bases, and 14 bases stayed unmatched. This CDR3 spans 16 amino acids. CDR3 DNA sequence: TGCAGCGTTCTTCGACAGGAGACAGGGCCGAACTATGGCTACACCTTC. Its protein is CSVLRQETGPNYGYTF.

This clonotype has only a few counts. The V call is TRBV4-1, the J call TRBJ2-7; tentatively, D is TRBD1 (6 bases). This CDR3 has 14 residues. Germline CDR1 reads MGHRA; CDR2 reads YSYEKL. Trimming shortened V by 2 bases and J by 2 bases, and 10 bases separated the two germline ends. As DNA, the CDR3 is TGCGCCAGCAGCCAACGGGACACCGCCTACGAGCAGTACTTC. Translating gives CASSQRDTAYEQYF.

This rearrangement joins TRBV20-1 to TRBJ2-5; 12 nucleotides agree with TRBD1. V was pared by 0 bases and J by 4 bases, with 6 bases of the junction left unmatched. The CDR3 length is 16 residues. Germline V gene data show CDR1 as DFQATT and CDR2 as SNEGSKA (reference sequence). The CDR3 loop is CSARDWDRGRGETQYF. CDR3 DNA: TGCAGTGCTAGAGATTGGGACAGGGGGCGTGGAGAGACCCAGTACTTC.

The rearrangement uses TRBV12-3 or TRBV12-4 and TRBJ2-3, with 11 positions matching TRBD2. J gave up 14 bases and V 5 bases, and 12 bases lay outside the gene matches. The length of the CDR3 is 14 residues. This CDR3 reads CASSLGTSGPGRYF. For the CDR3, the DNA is TGTGCCAGCAGTCTAGGGACTAGCGGACCGGGACGGTATTTT.

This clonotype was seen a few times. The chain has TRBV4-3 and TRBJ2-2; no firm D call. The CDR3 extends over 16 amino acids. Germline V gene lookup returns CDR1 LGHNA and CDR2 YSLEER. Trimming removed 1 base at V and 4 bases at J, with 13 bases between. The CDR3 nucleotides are TGCGCCAGCAGCCAAGTCTCTAGTTCCCCCACCGGGGAGCTGTTTTTT. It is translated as CASSQVSSSPTGELFF.

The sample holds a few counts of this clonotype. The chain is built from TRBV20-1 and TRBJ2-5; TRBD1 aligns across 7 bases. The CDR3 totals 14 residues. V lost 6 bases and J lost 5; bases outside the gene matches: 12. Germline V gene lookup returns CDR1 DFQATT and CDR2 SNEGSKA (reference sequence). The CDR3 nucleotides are TGCAGTGCCACTACAGGGGAGCGAGGGGAGACCCAGTACTTC. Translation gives CSATTGERGETQYF.

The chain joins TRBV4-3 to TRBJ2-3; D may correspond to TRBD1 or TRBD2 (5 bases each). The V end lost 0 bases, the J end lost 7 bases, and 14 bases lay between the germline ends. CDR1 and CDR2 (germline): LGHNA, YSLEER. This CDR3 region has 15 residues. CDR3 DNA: TGCGCCAGCAGCCAAGATGCGGGCGAGGGGTATACGCAGTATTTT. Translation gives CASSQDAGEGYTQYF.

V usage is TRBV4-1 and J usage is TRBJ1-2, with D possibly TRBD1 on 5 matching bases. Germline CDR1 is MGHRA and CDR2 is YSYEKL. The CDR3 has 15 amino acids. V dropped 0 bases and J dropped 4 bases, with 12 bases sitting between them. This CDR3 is CASSQDSAGLYGYTF. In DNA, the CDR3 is TGCGCCAGCAGCCAAGATAGTGCAGGGCTCTATGGCTACACCTTC.

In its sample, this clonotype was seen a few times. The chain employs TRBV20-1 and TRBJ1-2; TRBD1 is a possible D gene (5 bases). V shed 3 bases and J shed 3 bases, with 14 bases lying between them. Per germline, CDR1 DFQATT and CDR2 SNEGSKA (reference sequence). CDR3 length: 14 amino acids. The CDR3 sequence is CSASMGEKDYGYTF. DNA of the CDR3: TGCAGTGCTAGCATGGGGGAGAAGGACTATGGCTACACCTTC.

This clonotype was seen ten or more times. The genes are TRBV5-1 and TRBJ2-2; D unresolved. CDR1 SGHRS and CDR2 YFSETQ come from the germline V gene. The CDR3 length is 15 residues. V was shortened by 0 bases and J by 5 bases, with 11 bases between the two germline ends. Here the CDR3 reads CASSLEVGGTGELFF. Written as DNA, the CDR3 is TGCGCCAGCAGCTTGGAGGTTGGTGGGACCGGGGAGCTGTTTTTT.

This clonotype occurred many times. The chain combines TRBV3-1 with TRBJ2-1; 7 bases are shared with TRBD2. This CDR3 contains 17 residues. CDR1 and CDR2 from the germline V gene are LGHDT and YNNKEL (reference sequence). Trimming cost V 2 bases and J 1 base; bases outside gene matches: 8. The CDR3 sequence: CASSQSWGEGSYNEQFF. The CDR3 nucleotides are TGTGCCAGCAGCCAATCTTGGGGGGAGGGGTCCTACAATGAGCAGTTCTTC.

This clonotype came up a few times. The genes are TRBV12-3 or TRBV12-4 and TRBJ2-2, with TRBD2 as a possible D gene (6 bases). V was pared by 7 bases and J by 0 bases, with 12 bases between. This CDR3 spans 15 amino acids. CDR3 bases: TGTGCCAGCAATCTCGGCGGGGCGAACACCGGGGAGCTGTTTTTT. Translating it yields CASNLGGANTGELFF.

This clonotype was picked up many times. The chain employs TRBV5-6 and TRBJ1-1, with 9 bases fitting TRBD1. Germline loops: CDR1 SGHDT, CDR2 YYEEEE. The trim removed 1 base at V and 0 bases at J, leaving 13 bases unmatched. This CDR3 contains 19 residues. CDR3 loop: CASSLRTGVTSFLNTEAFF. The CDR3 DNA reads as TGTGCCAGCAGCTTGAGGACAGGGGTTACTTCCTTTCTGAACACTGAAGCTTTCTTT.

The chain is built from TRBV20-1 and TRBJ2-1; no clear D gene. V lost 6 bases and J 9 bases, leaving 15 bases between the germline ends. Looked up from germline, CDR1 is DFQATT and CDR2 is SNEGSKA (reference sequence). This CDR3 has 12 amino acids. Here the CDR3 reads CSAVGRVSEQFF. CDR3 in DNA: TGCAGTGCGGTGGGCCGGGTTTCTGAGCAGTTCTTC.

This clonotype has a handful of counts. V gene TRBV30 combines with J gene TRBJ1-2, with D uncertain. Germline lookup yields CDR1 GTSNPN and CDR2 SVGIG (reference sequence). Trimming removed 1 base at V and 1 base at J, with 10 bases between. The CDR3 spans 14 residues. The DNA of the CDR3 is TGTGCCTGGAGTGGCCCCCAGATTAACTATGGCTACACCTTC. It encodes CAWSGPQINYGYTF.

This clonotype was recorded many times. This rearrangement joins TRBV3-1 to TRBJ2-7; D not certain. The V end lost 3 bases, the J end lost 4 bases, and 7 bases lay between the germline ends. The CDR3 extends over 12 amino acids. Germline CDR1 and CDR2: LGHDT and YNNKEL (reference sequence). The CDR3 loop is CASSQAAYEQYF. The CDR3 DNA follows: TGTGCCAGCAGCCAGGCCGCATACGAGCAGTACTTC.

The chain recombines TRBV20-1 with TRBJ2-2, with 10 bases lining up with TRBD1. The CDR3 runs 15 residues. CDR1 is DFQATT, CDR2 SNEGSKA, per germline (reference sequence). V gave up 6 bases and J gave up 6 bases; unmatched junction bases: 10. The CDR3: CSAPGGQGYAGELFF. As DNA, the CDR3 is TGCAGTGCACCGGGGGGACAGGGGTATGCCGGGGAGCTGTTTTTT.

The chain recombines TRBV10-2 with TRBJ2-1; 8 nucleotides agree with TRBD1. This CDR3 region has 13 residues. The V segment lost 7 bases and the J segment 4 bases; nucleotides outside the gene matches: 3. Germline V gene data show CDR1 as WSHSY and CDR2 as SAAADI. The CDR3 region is CASTGGGYNEQFF. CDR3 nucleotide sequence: TGCGCCAGCACAGGGGGCGGGTACAATGAGCAGTTCTTC.

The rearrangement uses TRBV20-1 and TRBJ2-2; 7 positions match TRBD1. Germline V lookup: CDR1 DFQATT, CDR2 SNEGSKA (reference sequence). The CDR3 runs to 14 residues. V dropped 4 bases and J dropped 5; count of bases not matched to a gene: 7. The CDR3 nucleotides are TGCAGTGCTAAAGACAGGGTCGGTACCGGGGAGCTGTTTTTT. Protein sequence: CSAKDRVGTGELFF.